The entry that follows covers one T cell receptor beta chain sequence. Some clones are missing from TCRdb's copy, which holds only in-frame ones; the method was immunoSEQ multiplex PCR. The sample contains about 290,000 clones, around nine tenths of which appear only once. These data originate in a study of blood T cell repertoires in COVID-19. This CDR3 is built from 15 residues. Per the germline V gene, CDR1 is SGHNT and CDR2 is YYREEE (reference sequence). V was cut by 4 bases and J by 3 bases, with 16 bases left in between. The rearrangement joins TRBV5-4 to TRBJ1-1; TRBD1 is a possible D gene (6 bases). This TCR came from a man between 40 and 49 years old with acute or convalescent COVID-19. Sequencing used peripheral blood. The CDR3 coding sequence is TGTGCCAGCAGCCCCGGCCAGGGGAGTTACACTGAAGCTTTCTTT. Encoded protein: CASSPGQGSYTEAFF.